This T cell receptor beta chain was sequenced in a study of blood T cell repertoires in COVID-19. Study summary: Both acute and convalescent COVID-19 samples were obtained from the United States, Italy and Spain. T cells, B-cell-depleted T cells, or PBMCs supplied cDNA or gDNA.

Source study methods: By means of reference gene primer amplification, nucleated cell counts were estimated. TCRdb's copy holds only in-frame clones and misses some; the assay was immunoSEQ multiplex PCR. From that table come the V and J calls and clone size; the DNA was used to work out D and trimming. The table includes 130,000 or so clones, more than 75% detected once. The CDR3 has 16 residues. V was pared by 5 bases and J by 3 bases, with 17 bases between. Germline V gene data show CDR1 as MNHEY and CDR2 as SMNVEV (reference sequence). The sequencing input was peripheral blood. The clonotype comes from a human donor in a cohort sampled during active COVID-19. The V call is TRBV27, the J call TRBJ2-1, with D possibly being TRBD2 (5 bases). The CDR3 reads CASSPLGEFNYNEQFF. CDR3 DNA sequence: TGTGCCAGCAGTCCCCTTGGGGAGTTCAACTACAATGAGCAGTTCTTC.